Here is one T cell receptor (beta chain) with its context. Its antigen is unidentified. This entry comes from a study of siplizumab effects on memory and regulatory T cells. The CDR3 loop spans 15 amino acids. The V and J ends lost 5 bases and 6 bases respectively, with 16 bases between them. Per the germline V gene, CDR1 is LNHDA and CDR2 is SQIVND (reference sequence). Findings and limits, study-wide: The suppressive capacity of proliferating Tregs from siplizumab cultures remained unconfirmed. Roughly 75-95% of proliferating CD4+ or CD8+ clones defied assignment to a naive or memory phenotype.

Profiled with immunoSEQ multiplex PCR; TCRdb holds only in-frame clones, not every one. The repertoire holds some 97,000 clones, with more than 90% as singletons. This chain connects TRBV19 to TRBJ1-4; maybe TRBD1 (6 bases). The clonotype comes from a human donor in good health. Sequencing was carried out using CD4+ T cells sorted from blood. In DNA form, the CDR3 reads TGTGCCAGTAGTCAACAGGGTTGGGGTCATGAAAAACTGTTTTTT. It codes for CASSQQGWGHEKLFF.